The 22 T cell receptor beta chains reported below all come from one sample, sequenced in a study of blood T cell repertoires in COVID-19. TCRdb's copy holds only in-frame clones and misses some; the assay was immunoSEQ multiplex PCR. The data hold approximately 77,000 clones, with around 85% observed a single time. The source material was peripheral blood. The receptors shown here come from a man aged 50 to 60 with COVID-19, enrolled during active disease.

The chain uses TRBV6-4 and TRBJ2-3; a possible D gene is TRBD2 (5 bases). The CDR3 consists of 15 residues. Germline V gene lookup returns CDR1 MRHNA and CDR2 SNTAGT. Trimming removed 3 bases from V and 1 base from J, with 11 bases in between. This CDR3 is CASSEAAGGTDTQYF. In nucleotides, the CDR3 is TGTGCCAGCAGTGAAGCGGCTGGAGGCACAGATACGCAGTATTTT.

The chain is built from TRBV4-1 and TRBJ2-6; weak D call: TRBD1 (6 bases). This CDR3 comprises 18 residues. V was cut by 3 bases and J by 1 base, with 16 bases left in between. CDR1 is MGHRA and CDR2 is YSYEKL in the germline V gene. The CDR3 region has the DNA TGCGCCAGCAGCCAGGGACAAACGGGGAGATCTGGGGCCAACGTCCTGACTTTC. It yields the protein CASSQGQTGRSGANVLTF.

This clone was seen just once. The V gene is TRBV10-3, the J gene TRBJ2-3; 14 nucleotides agree with TRBD2. With 4 bases clipped from V and 2 bases from J, the junction kept 11 bases outside the gene matches. Germline CDR1 reads ENHRY; CDR2 reads SYGVKD. CDR3 size: 19 residues. The CDR3, as DNA: TGTGCCATCAGTGGTAGGGGGACTAGCGGGAGTTGGGACACAGATACGCAGTATTTT. Protein sequence: CAISGRGTSGSWDTDTQYF.

The V and J genes are TRBV18 and TRBJ1-2; possible D gene TRBD1, 6 bases. This CDR3 spans 14 amino acids. Per the germline V gene, CDR1 is KGHSH and CDR2 is LQKENI. Deletions cut 3 bases from V and 2 bases from J, with 10 bases between. Here the CDR3 DNA reads TGTGCCAGCTCACCGGACAGAACCAACTATGGCTACACCTTC. Encoded protein: CASSPDRTNYGYTF.

As regards this clone: Other DNA sequences in the same sample also yield this CDR3. J is TRBJ1-5 and V is TRBV2, with 10 bases aligning to TRBD1. Germline lookup yields CDR1 SNHLY and CDR2 FYNNEI. The junction had 1 base not matched to a gene; V was cut back by 6 bases and J by 2 bases. This CDR3 has 14 residues. This CDR3 reads CASSGTGGNQPQHF. CDR3 DNA: TGTGCCAGCAGCGGGACAGGGGGCAATCAGCCCCAGCATTTT.

The genes are TRBV2 and TRBJ2-7; D possibly corresponds to TRBD1 (5 bases). CDR1 is SNHLY, CDR2 FYNNEI, per germline. Trimming shortened V by 8 bases and J by 4 bases, and 15 bases separated the two germline ends. The length of the CDR3 is 13 residues. In nucleotides, the CDR3 is TGTGCCAGCGGGGCCCTAGAACTTTACGAGCAGTACTTC. Protein: CASGALELYEQYF.

This chain links TRBV5-6 with TRBJ2-4, with D perhaps TRBD1 (5 bases). This CDR3 has 13 residues. Germline CDR1 is SGHDT and CDR2 is YYEEEE. V lost 7 bases and J 10 bases, leaving 18 bases between the germline ends. The CDR3 coding sequence is TGTGCCAGCGGCCCTCAGGGAAAACGTATTCAGTACTTC. Its protein product is CASGPQGKRIQYF.

This chain links TRBV2 with TRBJ2-6; D possibly corresponds to TRBD2 (6 bases). Trimming cost V 5 bases and J 8 bases, with 16 bases left between them. The CDR3 has 15 amino acids. Germline V gene sequence: CDR1 SNHLY, CDR2 FYNNEI. The CDR3 nucleotides are TGTGCCAGCAGTCTCGGGACTCTGGGGCCCAACGTCCTGACTTTC. It yields the protein CASSLGTLGPNVLTF.

Only a few counts were recorded for this clone. The chain couples TRBV4-3 to TRBJ2-7; D perhaps matches TRBD1 (6 bases). Germline V lookup: CDR1 LGHNA, CDR2 YSLEER. The CDR3 has 15 amino acids. The V gene lost 1 base and the J gene lost 3 bases, with 13 bases spanning the gap. The CDR3 spells CASSQGAGDLYEQYF. CDR3 in DNA: TGCGCCAGCAGCCAAGGTGCAGGGGACCTCTACGAGCAGTACTTC.

The chain recombines TRBV4-1 with TRBJ1-3; TRBD1 agrees at 7 bases. V lost 4 bases and J lost 4; bases outside the gene matches: 10. The CDR3 is made up of 16 amino acids. Per the germline V gene, CDR1 is MGHRA and CDR2 is YSYEKL. CDR3 loop: CASSPPLTGSGNTIYF. DNA of the CDR3: TGCGCCAGCAGCCCGCCCCTGACAGGGTCAGGAAACACCATATATTTT.

The rearrangement uses TRBV21-1 and TRBJ2-5; the table's TRBD2 call for D was not verified on the DNA. TRBV21-1 corresponds to a pseudogene. This CDR3 spans 17 amino acids. CDR3 DNA: TGTGCCAGCAGATGTGAGGGGCTAGCGGGAGTCCAAGAGACCCAGTACTTC. It yields the protein CASRCEGLAGVQETQYF.

The chain is built from TRBV7-2 and TRBJ2-4; TRBD2 agrees at 10 bases. The CDR3 totals 16 residues. Germline loops: CDR1 SGHTA, CDR2 FQGNSA. V lost 4 bases to trimming and J lost 2 bases; unmatched junction nucleotides: 5. The CDR3 loop is CASSSTGLAPKNIQYF. The DNA of the CDR3 is TGTGCCAGCAGCTCCACGGGACTAGCGCCCAAAAACATTCAGTACTTC.

The chain recombines TRBV28 with TRBJ1-5; 8 nucleotides line up with TRBD1. The length of the CDR3 is 17 residues. V shed 4 bases, J shed 7 bases, and the junction held 15 bases outside the gene matches. Germline CDR1 reads MDHEN; CDR2 reads SYDVKM. CDR3 sequence (DNA): TGTGCCAGCAGTTCCCCCTTGGGGACAGGATTTGTCCAGCCCCAGCATTTT. This sequence encodes CASSSPLGTGFVQPQHF. Full variable domain (outside the CDR3, taken from reference TRBV28 and TRBJ1-5): DVKVTQSSRYLVKRTGEKVFLECVQDMDHENMFWYRQDPGLGLRLIYFSYDVKMKEKGDIPEGYSVSREKKERFSLILESASTNQTSMYLCASSSPLGTGFVQPQHFGDGTRLSIL.

The chain is built from TRBV6-1 and TRBJ1-1; unclear D gene. CDR1 is MNHNS, CDR2 SASEGT, per germline. With 3 bases removed from V and 4 bases from J, the gap between germline ends came to 9 bases. This CDR3 has 13 amino acids. The CDR3 protein is CASSEMQVTEAFF. CDR3 DNA sequence: TGTGCCAGCAGTGAGATGCAGGTCACTGAAGCTTTCTTT.

This rearrangement joins TRBV19 to TRBJ2-6; D might be TRBD1 (5 bases). V lost 7 bases and J 0 bases, leaving 10 bases between the germline ends. The CDR3 spans 15 residues. Germline CDR1 and CDR2: LNHDA and SQIVND (reference sequence). The DNA of the CDR3 is TGTGCCAGTATCTCTCAGGGCTCTGGGGCCAACGTCCTGACTTTC. Translating it yields CASISQGSGANVLTF.

The V gene is TRBV4-2, the J gene TRBJ1-5; D is unclear. The germline V and J ends were trimmed by 8 bases and 4 bases, with 15 bases remaining between them. There are 14 residues in the CDR3. The germline CDR1 and CDR2 sequences are LGHNA and YNFKEQ. The CDR3 loop reads CASGESSFNQPQHF. CDR3 nucleotides: TGTGCCAGCGGGGAGTCTTCGTTTAATCAGCCCCAGCATTTT.

The V call is TRBV27, the J call TRBJ2-3; 7 bases are a match to TRBD2. CDR3 length: 15 residues. Trimming cost V 7 bases and J 0 bases; bases outside gene matches: 7. Per germline, CDR1 MNHEY and CDR2 SMNVEV (reference sequence). The CDR3 reads CASTSSGTSTDTQYF. In nucleotides, the CDR3 is TGTGCCAGCACATCTAGCGGCACTAGCACAGATACGCAGTATTTT.

The chain carries TRBV9 and TRBJ1-3, with a weak D call TRBD1 (6 bases). Trimming cost V 4 bases and J 0 bases, with 17 bases left between them. The CDR3 has 17 amino acids. Germline-derived CDR1 and CDR2 are SGDLS and YYNGEE. CDR3: CASSTAVLQGSGNTIYF. DNA for the CDR3: TGTGCCAGCAGCACAGCCGTTCTACAGGGCTCTGGAAACACCATATATTTT.

V usage is TRBV7-3 and J usage is TRBJ1-3, with a possible D match to TRBD1 (6 bases). From germline, CDR1 is SGHTA and CDR2 FQGTGA. CDR3 length: 13 amino acids. Trimming shortened V by 5 bases and J by 4 bases, and 9 bases separated the two germline ends. Here the CDR3 reads CASSVDRGNTIYF. CDR3 coding DNA: TGTGCCAGCAGCGTCGACAGGGGAAACACCATATATTTT.

The J gene is TRBJ2-7, the V gene TRBV6-1, with 9 bases lining up with TRBD1. Per the germline V gene, CDR1 is MNHNS and CDR2 is SASEGT. With V trimmed by 4 bases and J by 2 bases, 12 bases remained unmatched. The CDR3 extends over 17 amino acids. DNA for the CDR3: TGTGCCAGCAGTGGCCGAAGTCCGGGACAGGGAACCTACGAGCAGTACTTC. Amino acid sequence: CASSGRSPGQGTYEQYF.

This clone has just one count. The V and J genes are TRBV23-1 and TRBJ1-4, with 11 bases matching TRBD1. TRBV23-1 is known as an ORF, though its function is uncertain. J gave up 7 bases and V 4 bases, and 5 bases lay outside the gene matches. The CDR3 is 15 residues long. The CDR3 bases are TGCGCCAGCAGTCGCGCGGACAGGGGGCTTGAAAAACTGTTTTTT. Amino acid sequence: CASSRADRGLEKLFF.

The chain joins TRBV7-9 to TRBJ2-3, with 7 bases that match TRBD1. Germline CDR1 is SEHNR and CDR2 is FQNEAQ (reference sequence). Trimming cost V 3 bases and J 2 bases; bases outside gene matches: 8. The CDR3 is 16 residues long. CDR3 amino acids: CASSFKDRVLTDTQYF. For the CDR3, the DNA is TGTGCCAGCAGCTTCAAAGACAGGGTACTCACAGATACGCAGTATTTT.